Shown below are 25 T cell receptor beta chains from a single sample sequenced in a study of control samples from healthy donors and cancer patients. The protocol was immunoSEQ multiplex PCR, while the TCRdb copy is restricted to in-frame clones and leaves out a portion. This sample carries approximately 140,000 clones, 85% to 95% of them seen once, and the ten largest clones take about an eighth. The sample was blood. These TCRs come from a man aged 35-49 years in good health.

This chain uses TRBV30 with TRBJ2-7; 7 nucleotides align to TRBD1. The CDR3 totals 13 residues. The germline CDR1 and CDR2 sequences are GTSNPN and SVGIG (reference sequence). The V gene end was trimmed by 4 bases and the J gene end by 4 bases; junction bases not matched to a gene: 7. In nucleotides, the CDR3 is TGTGCCTGGAAAGGGACAGCGTTATACGAGCAGTACTTC. Its protein product is CAWKGTALYEQYF.

The chain combines TRBV9 with TRBJ1-2; no clear D gene. Trimming shortened V by 0 bases and J by 2 bases, and 5 bases separated the two germline ends. The CDR3 loop spans 13 amino acids. Germline-derived CDR1 and CDR2 are SGDLS and YYNGEE. CDR3 bases: TGTGCCAGCAGCGTAGAAGAGAACTATGGCTACACCTTC. Encoded protein: CASSVEENYGYTF. Combining the CDR3 with reference TRBV9 and TRBJ1-2 gives the whole variable domain DSGVTQTPKHLITATGQRVTLRCSPRSGDLSVYWYQQSLDQGLQFLIQYYNGEERAKGNILERFSAQQFPDLHSELNLSSLELGDSALYFCASSVEENYGYTFGSGTRLTVV.

The CDR3, as DNA: TGTGCCAGCAGCGGGAGGGTATACAATGAGCAGTTCTTC. It specifies CASSGRVYNEQFF. The genes are TRBV3-1 (or the pseudogene TRBV3-2) and TRBJ2-1; 7 nucleotides line up with TRBD2. V dropped 5 bases and J dropped 4; count of bases not matched to a gene: 2. The CDR3 totals 13 residues. Germline CDR1 and CDR2: LGHDT and YNNKEL (reference sequence).

The CDR3 sequence is CATGPYNEQFF. In DNA, the CDR3 is TGTGCCACGGGGCCCTACAATGAGCAGTTCTTC. The rearrangement joins TRBV10-3 to TRBJ2-1; D is tentatively TRBD1 or TRBD2 (5 bases each). The V end was cut by 10 bases, the J end by 2 bases, with 6 bases between. This CDR3 spans 11 amino acids. CDR1 and CDR2 (germline): ENHRY, SYGVKD.

On this clone itself: Other DNA sequences in this specimen translate into the identical CDR3. The rearrangement uses TRBV6-5 and TRBJ1-2, with TRBD1 identical over 7 bases. CDR3 size: 13 residues. The V and J ends lost 2 bases and 4 bases, in that order; junction bases with no gene match: 1. CDR1 is MNHEY and CDR2 is SVGAGI in the germline V gene. In DNA, the CDR3 is TGTGCCAGCAGTTACGGGACAGTCTATGGCTACACCTTC. Translated, it gives CASSYGTVYGYTF.

The chain links TRBV29-1 to TRBJ2-7; TRBD2 might be the D (5 bases). The CDR3 loop spans 14 amino acids. Trimming left V 0 bases short and J 2 bases short, with 11 bases between. CDR1 SQVTM and CDR2 ANQGSEA come from the germline V gene. CDR3 amino acids: CSVEETEAPYEQYF. The CDR3 DNA sequence: TGCAGCGTTGAAGAGACGGAGGCCCCCTACGAGCAGTACTTC.

This clone appeared once. The CDR3 DNA is TGTGCCAGCAGCTTAGATGGCGGGATCACAGATACGCAGTATTTT. Its protein product is CASSLDGGITDTQYF. J is TRBJ2-3 and V is TRBV7-2; a possible D gene is TRBD2 (6 bases). This CDR3 contains 15 residues. V lost 1 base and J lost 2, with 10 bases in between. Germline lookup yields CDR1 SGHTA and CDR2 FQGNSA.

The rearrangement uses TRBV6-1 and TRBJ2-1; 10 nucleotides align to TRBD2. CDR1 and CDR2 from the germline V gene are MNHNS and SASEGT. The ends lost 2 bases at V and 2 bases at J; junction bases unmatched: 0. The CDR3 loop spans 15 amino acids. CDR3 DNA sequence: TGTGCCAGCAGTGAAAGCGGGAGGGCCTACAATGAGCAGTTCTTC. Its protein is CASSESGRAYNEQFF.

The gene calls are TRBV5-1 and TRBJ2-5; TRBD2 agrees at 13 bases. The germline gives CDR1 SGHRS, CDR2 YFSETQ. The CDR3 contains 14 residues. The J segment lost 5 bases and the V segment lost 5 bases, leaving 3 bases of the junction unmatched. The CDR3 sequence: CASRSGLAGETQYF. CDR3 sequence (DNA): TGCGCCAGCAGATCGGGACTAGCGGGGGAGACCCAGTACTTC.

This chain joins TRBV5-6 and TRBJ1-5, with no clear D. Germline V gene data show CDR1 as SGHDT and CDR2 as YYEEEE. The CDR3 loop spans 14 amino acids. V was trimmed by 0 bases and J by 6 bases, leaving 10 bases between them. The CDR3 here is CASSLGVAGQPQHF. CDR3 sequence (DNA): TGTGCCAGCAGCTTGGGGGTGGCGGGTCAGCCCCAGCATTTT.

The V gene is TRBV6-5, the J gene TRBJ2-5; possible D gene TRBD1, 5 bases. The V end lost 6 bases, the J end lost 5 bases, and 13 bases lay between the germline ends. Germline V CDR1 and CDR2: MNHEY, SVGAGI. The CDR3 is 13 amino acids. CDR3 sequence (DNA): TGTGCCAGCAGGGCAGGGTTGGGGGAGACCCAGTACTTC. Its translation is CASRAGLGETQYF.

CDR3 region: CATSIYATGSSGNTIYF. CDR3 coding DNA: TGTGCCACCAGCATCTACGCCACAGGGAGCTCTGGAAACACCATATATTTT. The chain has TRBV15 and TRBJ1-3, with a tentative D call TRBD1 (6 bases). The germline V gene encodes CDR1 LNHNV and CDR2 YYDKDF (reference sequence). The CDR3 loop spans 17 amino acids. Trimming removed 4 bases at V and 0 bases at J, with 16 bases between. Full variable domain (remainder filled in from reference TRBV15 and TRBJ1-3): DAMVIQNPRYQVTQFGKPVTLSCSQTLNHNVMYWYQQKSSQAPKLLFHYYDKDFNNEADTPDNFQSRRPNTSFCFLDIRSPGLGDTAMYLCATSIYATGSSGNTIYFGEGSWLTVV.

This clone came up once. This chain connects TRBV7-6 to TRBJ2-3; TRBD1 matches at 11 bases. The trim removed 3 bases at V and 5 bases at J, leaving 4 bases unmatched. Germline V gene lookup returns CDR1 SGHVS and CDR2 FNYEAQ. The CDR3 is made up of 15 amino acids. The CDR3 spells CASSFGQGAVDTQYF. For the CDR3, the DNA is TGTGCCAGCAGCTTCGGACAGGGGGCGGTAGATACGCAGTATTTT.

The CDR3 nucleotides are TGTGCCAGCAGCTTCAGGGATAAAGGCTACACCTTC. Protein product: CASSFRDKGYTF. The chain recombines TRBV7-2 with TRBJ1-2, with D maybe TRBD1 (5 bases). Trimming stripped 3 bases from V and 8 bases from J, with 10 bases between. The CDR3 is 12 residues long. Germline lookup yields CDR1 SGHTA and CDR2 FQGNSA.

This chain joins TRBV15 and TRBJ2-7; 9 bases are shared with TRBD1. CDR1 LNHNV and CDR2 YYDKDF come from the germline V gene (reference sequence). J was trimmed by 6 bases and V by 4 bases; bases with no gene match: 4. This CDR3 contains 13 residues. Here the CDR3 reads CATSMRTGVEQYF. In nucleotides, the CDR3 is TGTGCCACCAGCATGCGGACAGGGGTCGAGCAGTACTTC.

V gene TRBV4-2 combines with J gene TRBJ1-5; D call uncertain. CDR3 length: 15 amino acids. The V end was cut by 0 bases, the J end by 5 bases, with 11 bases between. Germline loops: CDR1 LGHNA, CDR2 YNFKEQ. The CDR3 DNA is TGTGCCAGCAGCCAAGAGTGGGTCGGGCATCAGCCCCAGCATTTT. It codes for CASSQEWVGHQPQHF.

The chain employs TRBV4-1 and TRBJ1-5; 7 nucleotides line up with TRBD1. Germline loops: CDR1 MGHRA, CDR2 YSYEKL. The CDR3 is 17 residues long. J was trimmed by 2 bases and V by 3 bases; bases with no gene match: 10. The CDR3 sequence is CASSQTGSRAGNQPQHF. In DNA form, the CDR3 reads TGCGCCAGCAGCCAGACAGGGTCAAGAGCGGGCAATCAGCCCCAGCATTTT.

The rearrangement joins TRBV9 to TRBJ2-5, with TRBD2 identical over 7 bases. V trimming: 0 bases; J trimming: 5 bases; junction bases outside the gene matches: 16. The CDR3 is made up of 18 amino acids. In germline, CDR1 is SGDLS, CDR2 YYNGEE. The CDR3 coding sequence is TGTGCCAGCAGCGTAGGCCCCGGTGGACTCGCCGGGGGGGAGACCCAGTACTTC. The encoded protein is CASSVGPGGLAGGETQYF.

The rearrangement joins TRBV9 to TRBJ1-5; 8 nucleotides align to TRBD1. The CDR3 runs to 14 residues. V lost 4 bases to trimming and J lost 2 bases; unmatched junction nucleotides: 2. Germline CDR1 is SGDLS and CDR2 is YYNGEE. The CDR3 sequence: CASSQGAGNQPQHF. The CDR3 DNA is TGTGCCAGCAGCCAGGGGGCAGGCAATCAGCCCCAGCATTTT.

V and J are TRBV6-5 and TRBJ2-7; TRBD2 matches at 10 bases. Germline CDR1 is MNHEY and CDR2 is SVGAGI. This CDR3 is 14 amino acids long. Trimming at V came to 8 bases and at J to 6 bases, leaving 10 bases not matched to a gene. CDR3 nucleotides: TGTGCCAGCCGCCAAGCGGGGGGGCCTGGCGAGCAGTACTTC. Amino acids: CASRQAGGPGEQYF.

V usage is TRBV5-8 and J usage is TRBJ2-7; D perhaps matches TRBD2 (6 bases). V was cut by 4 bases and J by 6 bases, with 14 bases left in between. The CDR3 spans 13 residues. Germline assignment: CDR1 SGHTS and CDR2 YDEGEE. CDR3 sequence: CASSLTEGGEQYF. The CDR3 DNA is TGTGCCAGCAGCCTCACAGAGGGAGGCGAGCAGTACTTC. Full variable domain (remainder filled in from reference TRBV5-8 and TRBJ2-7): EAGVTQSPTHLIKTRGQQATLRCSPISGHTSVYWYQQALGLGLQFLLWYDEGEERNRGNFPPRFSGRQFPNYSSELNVNALELEDSALYLCASSLTEGGEQYFGPGTRLTVT.

Notes on this clone: The sample has other DNA sequences that encode this CDR3 too. The chain uses TRBV5-1 and TRBJ2-3; D perhaps matches TRBD2 (7 bases). Trimming took off 4 bases at V and 5 bases at J, with 14 bases between the two ends. This CDR3 has 14 amino acids. The V gene's germline CDR1 is SGHRS and CDR2 YFSETQ. Here the CDR3 DNA reads TGCGCCAGCAGCACGGAGGGGGGGCTAGATACGCAGTATTTT. This encodes CASSTEGGLDTQYF.

The V and J genes are TRBV10-3 and TRBJ1-3, with D possibly matching TRBD1 (6 bases). Per the germline V gene, CDR1 is ENHRY and CDR2 is SYGVKD. Deletions cut 1 base from V and 0 bases from J, with 16 bases between. The CDR3 is made up of 18 amino acids. The CDR3: CAISELAGAPNSGNTIYF. In nucleotides, the CDR3 is TGTGCCATCAGTGAGTTAGCAGGGGCCCCCAACTCTGGAAACACCATATATTTT.

The V and J genes are TRBV7-9 and TRBJ2-1; a weak D match, TRBD2 (5 bases). With 4 bases removed from V and 5 bases from J, the gap between germline ends came to 6 bases. The CDR3 totals 12 residues. The germline gives CDR1 SEHNR, CDR2 FQNEAQ (reference sequence). This CDR3 is CASSSGNNEQFF. The CDR3 nucleotides are TGTGCCAGCAGCTCCGGGAACAATGAGCAGTTCTTC. The full variable domain, its missing parts supplied by reference TRBV7-9 and TRBJ2-1, is DTGVSQNPRHKITKRGQNVTFRCDPISEHNRLYWYRQTLGQGPEFLTYFQNEAQLEKSRLLSDRFSAERPKGSFSTLEIQRTEQGDSAMYLCASSSGNNEQFFGPGTRLTVL.

The chain has TRBV27 and TRBJ2-7; 8 bases match TRBD2. CDR3 length equals 18 residues. V dropped 2 bases and J dropped 0; count of bases not matched to a gene: 12. The germline V gene has CDR1 MNHEY and CDR2 SMNVEV (reference sequence). The CDR3 protein is CASSLAGGGLLSSYEQYF. Here the CDR3 DNA reads TGTGCCAGCAGTTTAGCGGGAGGCGGCCTATTGAGCTCCTACGAGCAGTACTTC.